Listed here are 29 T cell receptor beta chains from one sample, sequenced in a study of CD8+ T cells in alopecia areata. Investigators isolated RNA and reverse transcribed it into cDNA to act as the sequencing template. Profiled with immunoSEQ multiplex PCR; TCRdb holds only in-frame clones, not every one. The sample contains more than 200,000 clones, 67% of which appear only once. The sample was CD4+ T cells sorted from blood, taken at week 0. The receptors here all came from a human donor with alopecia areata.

The CDR3 sequence is CASSQENTEAFF. For the CDR3, the DNA is TGTGCCAGCAGCCAAGAGAACACTGAAGCTTTCTTT. The chain links TRBV14 to TRBJ1-1; D ambiguous. Between the trimmed V and J ends, which lost 0 bases and 1 base, there was a span of 0 bases. Germline V lookup: CDR1 SGHDN, CDR2 FVKESK. The CDR3 consists of 12 residues.

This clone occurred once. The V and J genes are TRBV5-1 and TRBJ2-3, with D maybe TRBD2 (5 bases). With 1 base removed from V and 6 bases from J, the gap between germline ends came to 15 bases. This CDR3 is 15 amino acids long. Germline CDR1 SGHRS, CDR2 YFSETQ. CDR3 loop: CASSLRLALEDTQYF. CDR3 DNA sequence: TGCGCCAGCAGCTTGCGGCTAGCCCTCGAGGATACGCAGTATTTT.

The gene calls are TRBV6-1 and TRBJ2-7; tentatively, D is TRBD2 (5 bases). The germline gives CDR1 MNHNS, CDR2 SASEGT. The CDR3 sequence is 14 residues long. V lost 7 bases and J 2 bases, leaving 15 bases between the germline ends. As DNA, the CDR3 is TGTGCCAGCACTCCTCGGGGAGCTACCTACGAGCAGTACTTC. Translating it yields CASTPRGATYEQYF.

The CDR3 here is CSGTRGANTGELFF. The DNA of the CDR3 is TGCAGCGGTACGCGGGGGGCCAACACCGGGGAGCTGTTTTTT. This chain connects TRBV29-1 to TRBJ2-2, with 8 bases aligning to TRBD2. This CDR3 contains 14 residues. Germline CDR1 SQVTM, CDR2 ANQGSEA. V shed 7 bases, J shed 2 bases, and the junction held 6 bases outside the gene matches.

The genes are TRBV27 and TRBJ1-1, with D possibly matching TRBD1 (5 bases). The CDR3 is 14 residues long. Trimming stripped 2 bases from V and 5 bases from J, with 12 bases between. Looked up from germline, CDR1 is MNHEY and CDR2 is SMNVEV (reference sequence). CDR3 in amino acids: CASSLLWAGTEAFF. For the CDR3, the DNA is TGTGCCAGCAGTTTACTTTGGGCAGGGACTGAAGCTTTCTTT.

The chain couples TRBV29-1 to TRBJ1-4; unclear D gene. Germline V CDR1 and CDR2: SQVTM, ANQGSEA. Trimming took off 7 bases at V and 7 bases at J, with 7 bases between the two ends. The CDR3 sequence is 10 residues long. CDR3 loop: CSAIGEKLFF. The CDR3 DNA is TGCAGCGCGATAGGTGAAAAACTGTTTTTT.

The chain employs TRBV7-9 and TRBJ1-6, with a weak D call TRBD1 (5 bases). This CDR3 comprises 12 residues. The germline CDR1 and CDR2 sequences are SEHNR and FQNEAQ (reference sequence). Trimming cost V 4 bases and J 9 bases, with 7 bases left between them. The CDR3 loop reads CASSSQVSPLHF. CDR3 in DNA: TGTGCCAGCAGCTCACAGGTTTCACCCCTCCACTTT.

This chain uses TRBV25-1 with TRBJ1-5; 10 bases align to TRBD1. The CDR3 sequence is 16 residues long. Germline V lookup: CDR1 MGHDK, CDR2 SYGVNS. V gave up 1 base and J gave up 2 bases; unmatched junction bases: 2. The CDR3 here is CASSEFGTGGNQPQHF. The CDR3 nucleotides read TGTGCCAGCAGTGAATTTGGGACAGGGGGCAATCAGCCCCAGCATTTT.

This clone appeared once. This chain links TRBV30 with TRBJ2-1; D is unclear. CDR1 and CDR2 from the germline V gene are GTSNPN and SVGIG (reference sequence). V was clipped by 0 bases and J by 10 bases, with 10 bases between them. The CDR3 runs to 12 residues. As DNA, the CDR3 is TGTGCCTGGAGTGTGTCATTAGGAGAGCAGTTCTTC. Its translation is CAWSVSLGEQFF. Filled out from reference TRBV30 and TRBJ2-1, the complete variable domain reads SQTIHQWPATLVQPVGSPLSLECTVEGTSNPNLYWYRQAAGRGLQLLFYSVGIGQISSEVPQNLSASRPQDRQFILSSKKLLLSDSGFYLCAWSVSLGEQFFGPGTRLTVL.

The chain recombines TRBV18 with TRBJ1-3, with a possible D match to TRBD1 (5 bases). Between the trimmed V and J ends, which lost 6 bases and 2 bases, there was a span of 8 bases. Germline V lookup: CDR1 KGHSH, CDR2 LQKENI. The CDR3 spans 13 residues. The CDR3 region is CASSRVAGNTIYF. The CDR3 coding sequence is TGTGCCAGCTCCAGGGTGGCTGGAAACACCATATATTTT.

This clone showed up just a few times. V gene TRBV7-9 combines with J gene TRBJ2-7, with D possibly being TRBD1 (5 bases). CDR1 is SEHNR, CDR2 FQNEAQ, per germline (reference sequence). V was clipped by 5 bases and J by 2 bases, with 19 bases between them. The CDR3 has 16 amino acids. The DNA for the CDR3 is TGTGCCAGCAGCCCGGGCCCTCTCCAAGGGGCCTACGAGCAGTACTTC. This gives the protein CASSPGPLQGAYEQYF.

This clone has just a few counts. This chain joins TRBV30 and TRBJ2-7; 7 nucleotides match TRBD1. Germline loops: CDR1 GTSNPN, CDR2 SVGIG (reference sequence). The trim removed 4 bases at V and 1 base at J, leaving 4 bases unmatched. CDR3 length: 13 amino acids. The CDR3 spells CAWMTGQSYEQYF. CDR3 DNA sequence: TGTGCCTGGATGACAGGGCAATCCTACGAGCAGTACTTC.

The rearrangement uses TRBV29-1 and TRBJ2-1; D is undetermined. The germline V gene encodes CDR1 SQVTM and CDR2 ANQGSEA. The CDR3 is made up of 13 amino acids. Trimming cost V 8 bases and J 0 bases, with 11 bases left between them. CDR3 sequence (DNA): TGCAGCCTCGTCGGTGGCTCCTACAATGAGCAGTTCTTC. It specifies CSLVGGSYNEQFF.

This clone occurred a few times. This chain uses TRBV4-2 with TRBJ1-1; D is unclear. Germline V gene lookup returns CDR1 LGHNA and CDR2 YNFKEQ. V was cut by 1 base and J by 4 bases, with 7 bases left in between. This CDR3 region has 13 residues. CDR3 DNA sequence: TGTGCCAGCAGCCAAGTAGCGGGCACTGAAGCTTTCTTT. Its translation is CASSQVAGTEAFF.

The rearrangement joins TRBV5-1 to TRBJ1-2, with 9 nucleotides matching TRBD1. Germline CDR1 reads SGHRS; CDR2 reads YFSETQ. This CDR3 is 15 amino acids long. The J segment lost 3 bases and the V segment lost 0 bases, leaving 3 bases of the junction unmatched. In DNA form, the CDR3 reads TGCGCCAGCAGCTTGGTGGGACAGGGAGACTATGGCTACACCTTC. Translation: CASSLVGQGDYGYTF.

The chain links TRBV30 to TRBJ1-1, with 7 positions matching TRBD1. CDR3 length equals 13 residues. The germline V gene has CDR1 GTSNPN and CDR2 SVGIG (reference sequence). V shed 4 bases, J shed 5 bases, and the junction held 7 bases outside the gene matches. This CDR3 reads CAWNAGGTTEAFF. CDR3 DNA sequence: TGTGCCTGGAACGCAGGGGGTACGACTGAAGCTTTCTTT.

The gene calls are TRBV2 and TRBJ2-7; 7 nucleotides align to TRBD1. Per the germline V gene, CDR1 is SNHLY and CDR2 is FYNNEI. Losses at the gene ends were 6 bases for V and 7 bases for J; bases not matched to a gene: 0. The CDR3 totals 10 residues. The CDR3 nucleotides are TGTGCCAGCAGGGGACAGGAGCAGTACTTC. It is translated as CASRGQEQYF.

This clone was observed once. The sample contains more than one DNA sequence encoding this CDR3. The CDR3 DNA sequence: TGTGCCTGGAGTGGAGGTACGCAGTATTTT. Residues: CAWSGGTQYF. The chain recombines TRBV30 with TRBJ2-3, with unresolved D. The CDR3 covers 10 residues. Germline V gene data show CDR1 as GTSNPN and CDR2 as SVGIG (reference sequence). V was cut by 1 base and J by 8 bases, with 4 bases left in between.

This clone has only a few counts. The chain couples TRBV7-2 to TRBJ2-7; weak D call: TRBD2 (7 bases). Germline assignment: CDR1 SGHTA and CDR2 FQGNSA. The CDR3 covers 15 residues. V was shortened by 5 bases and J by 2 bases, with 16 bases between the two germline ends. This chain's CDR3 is CASSPVWGGPYEQYF. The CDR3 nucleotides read TGTGCCAGCAGCCCAGTTTGGGGGGGCCCCTACGAGCAGTACTTC.

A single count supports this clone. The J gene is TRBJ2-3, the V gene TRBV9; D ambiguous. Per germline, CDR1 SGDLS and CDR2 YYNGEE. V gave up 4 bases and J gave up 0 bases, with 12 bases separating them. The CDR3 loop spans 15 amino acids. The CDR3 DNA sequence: TGTGCCAGCAGCCCGCGTTTTACCAGCACAGATACGCAGTATTTT. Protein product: CASSPRFTSTDTQYF.

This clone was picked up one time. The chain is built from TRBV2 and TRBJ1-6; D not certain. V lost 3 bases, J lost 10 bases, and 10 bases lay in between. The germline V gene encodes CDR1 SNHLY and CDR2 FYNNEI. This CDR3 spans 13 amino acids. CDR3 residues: CASSDNNSSPLHF. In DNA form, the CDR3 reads TGTGCCAGCAGTGACAACAATTCCTCACCCCTCCACTTT.

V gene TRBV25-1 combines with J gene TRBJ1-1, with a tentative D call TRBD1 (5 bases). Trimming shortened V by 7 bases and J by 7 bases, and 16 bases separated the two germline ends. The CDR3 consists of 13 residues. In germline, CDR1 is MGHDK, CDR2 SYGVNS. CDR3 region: CASTRGSPYEAFF. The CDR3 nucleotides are TGTGCCAGCACGAGGGGCTCACCCTATGAAGCTTTCTTT.

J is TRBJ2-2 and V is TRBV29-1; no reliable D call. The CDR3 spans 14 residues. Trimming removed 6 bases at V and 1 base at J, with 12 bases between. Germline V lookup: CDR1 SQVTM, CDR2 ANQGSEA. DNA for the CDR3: TGCAGCGTCGCTAAGTCACTGAACACCGGGGAGCTGTTTTTT. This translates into CSVAKSLNTGELFF.

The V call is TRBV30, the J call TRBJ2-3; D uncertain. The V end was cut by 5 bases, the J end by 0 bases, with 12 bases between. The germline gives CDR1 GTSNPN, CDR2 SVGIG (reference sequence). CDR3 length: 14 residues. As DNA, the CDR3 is TGTGCCTGGGACGACCTATCTAGCACAGATACGCAGTATTTT. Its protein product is CAWDDLSSTDTQYF.

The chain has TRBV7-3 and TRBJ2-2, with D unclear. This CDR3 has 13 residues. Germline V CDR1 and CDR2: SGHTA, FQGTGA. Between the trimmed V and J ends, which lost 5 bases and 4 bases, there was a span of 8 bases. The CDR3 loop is CASSPDATGELFF. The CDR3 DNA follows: TGTGCCAGCAGCCCGGACGCCACCGGGGAGCTGTTTTTT.

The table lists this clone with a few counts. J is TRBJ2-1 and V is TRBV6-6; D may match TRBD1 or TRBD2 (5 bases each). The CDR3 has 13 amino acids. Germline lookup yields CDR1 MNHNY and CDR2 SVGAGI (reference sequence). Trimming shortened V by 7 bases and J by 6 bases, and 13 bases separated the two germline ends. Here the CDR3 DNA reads TGTGCCAGCACCAGGGAGAGGGGCAATGAGCAGTTCTTC. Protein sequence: CASTRERGNEQFF.

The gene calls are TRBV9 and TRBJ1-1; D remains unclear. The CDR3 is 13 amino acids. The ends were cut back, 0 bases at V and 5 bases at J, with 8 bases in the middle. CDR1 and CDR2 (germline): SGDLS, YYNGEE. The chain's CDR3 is CASSVDPRTEAFF. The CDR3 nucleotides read TGTGCCAGCAGCGTAGATCCGCGTACTGAAGCTTTCTTT.

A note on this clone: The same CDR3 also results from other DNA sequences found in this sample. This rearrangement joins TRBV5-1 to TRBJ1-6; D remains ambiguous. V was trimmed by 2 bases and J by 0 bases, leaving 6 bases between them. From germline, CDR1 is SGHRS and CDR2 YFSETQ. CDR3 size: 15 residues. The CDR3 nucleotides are TGCGCCAGCAGCTTAGAGAGCTCCTATAATTCACCCCTCCACTTT. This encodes CASSLESSYNSPLHF.

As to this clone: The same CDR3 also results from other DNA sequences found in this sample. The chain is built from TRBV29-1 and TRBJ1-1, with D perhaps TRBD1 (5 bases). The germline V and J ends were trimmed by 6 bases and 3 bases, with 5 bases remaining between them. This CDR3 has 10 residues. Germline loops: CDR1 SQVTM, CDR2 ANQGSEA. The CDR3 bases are TGCAGCGTCAGGGACACTGAAGCTTTCTTT. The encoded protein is CSVRDTEAFF. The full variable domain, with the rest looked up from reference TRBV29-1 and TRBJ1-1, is SAVISQKPSRDICQRGTSLTIQCQVDSQVTMMFWYRQQPGQSLTLIATANQGSEATYESGFVIDKFPISRPNLTFSTLTVSNMSPEDSSIYLCSVRDTEAFFGQGTRLTVV.